The sequence of this T cell receptor beta chain was determined in a study of T cell repertoires in cytomegalovirus infection (dated by TCRdb to about 2019). About the study as a whole: Donor HLA type was relevant to the analysis, because carriage of CMV infection together with the matching HLA type was indicated by public TCR beta signatures.

The CDR3, from cysteine to phenylalanine, totals 16 residues. Only the CDR3 DNA is retained, 48 bases long and in frame from the first base. As encoded in the germline V gene, CDR1 is SGHVS while CDR2 is FNYEAQ. V lost 5 bases and J lost 11 bases, and the count of bases not matched to a germline gene is 10. TCRdb names Illumina HiSeq 1500 as the instrument used. TCRdb reran the public reads through fastp at Q25 and MiXCR, keeping productive beta chains. When rows share a CDR3 protein, they turn into one entry using the most common DNA and genes. This sample has a few hundred thousand distinct CDR3 sequences in its table, and roughly an eighth of those were observed once. The ten largest clonotypes hold 7% to 9.5% of the sample. Results and caveats for the whole study, not just this receptor: The ex vivo response was dominated by HLA-C-restricted CMV-specific TCR beta clonotypes, and the single most frequent clonotype in two of eight donors was supplied by these HLA-C-restricted clonotypes. Cumulative frequency of public TCR beta family members discriminated carriers of CMV infection plus the relevant HLA type in this cohort and an independent 352-donor cohort.

This clonotype has a count of ten or more. Its antigen remains unidentified. Base qualities are missing; no much larger clone stands one base away. This TCR derives from a human donor in good health (CMV status not recorded). Some clones in this sample may be carry-over from other donors' samples. Source material: PBMCs. Recombination connected TRBV7-6 to TRBJ2-2; TRBD2 matches 14 bases in the middle. The nucleotides are TGTGCCAGCAGCCCTGGACTAGCGGGGGGCTCCCAAGAGCTGTTTTTT. This yields the protein CASSPGLAGGSQELFF.